Listed below are T cell receptor beta chains from one sample, sequenced in a study of cytomegalovirus exposure and HLA in healthy donors. The assay was immunoSEQ multiplex PCR, and TCRdb's table has in-frame clones only and misses some. The table lists tens of thousands of clones, approximately 96% of them singletons. The specimen sequenced was PBMCs. The receptors were sampled from a woman aged 18-29 years in good health and CMV-seronegative. Both conserved end residues are part of each CDR3. D genes are given only for firm matches.

>.|TRBJ1-6|TRBV6-5
CASSYPPGGSSPLHF
TGTGCCAGCAGTTACCCCCCGGGTGGGAGTTCACCCCTCCACTTT
>.|TRBJ2-2|TRBV6-4
CASSVAGLGSLDTGELFF
TGTGCCAGCAGTGTGGCGGGGCTGGGGAGTCTGGACACCGGGGAGCTGTTTTTT
>TRBD1|TRBJ1-2|TRBV19
CASTLVHTGQVLYTF
TGTGCCAGTACCCTAGTCCATACGGGACAGGTACTCTACACCTTC
>.|TRBJ1-6|TRBV4-2
CASSQDGDSRSSPLHF
TGTGCCAGCAGCCAAGATGGCGACAGCAGATCTTCACCCCTCCACTTT
>.|TRBJ2-3|TRBV10-3
CAISDKTRGTRGTDTQYF
TGTGCCATCAGTGACAAAACCAGGGGGACTAGGGGCACAGATACGCAGTATTTT
>.|TRBJ1-4|TRBV10-1
CASSESTGSEKLFF
TGCGCCAGCAGTGAGTCAACGGGGAGTGAAAAACTGTTTTTT
>.|TRBJ1-5|TRBV27
CASSRIQGQVGNQPQHF
TGTGCCAGCAGCCGTATACAGGGTCAAGTCGGCAATCAGCCCCAGCATTTT
>TRBD1|TRBJ1-2|TRBV14
CASSQVGDRRTHYGYTF
TGTGCCAGCAGCCAAGTGGGGGACAGACGGACCCACTATGGCTACACCTTC
>TRBD1|TRBJ1-1|TRBV19
CASSLTGTGTNTEAFF
TGTGCCAGTAGTCTGACGGGGACAGGGACGAACACTGAAGCTTTCTTT
>TRBD1|TRBJ1-1|TRBV28
CASSIQTGGSNEAFF
TGTGCCAGCAGTATTCAAACAGGGGGGAGCAATGAAGCTTTCTTT
>TRBD2|TRBJ2-7|TRBV11-2
CASSLDPSGSGYEQYF
TGTGCCAGCAGCTTAGATCCTAGCGGGAGCGGGTACGAGCAGTACTTC